This T cell receptor (beta chain) was found in a study of response to subunit inactivated influenza vaccine. One entry per CDR3 protein, called by TCRdb with MiXCR from the RT-PCR reads. The sample consists of roughly 500,000 distinct CDR3 sequences, 16% of them appearing once. This clonotype occurred a few times. Germline trimming cut 3 bases from V and 3 bases from J; bases unmatched to any gene: 10. This CDR3 has 17 residues. The germline CDR1 and CDR2 sequences are SGHKS and YYEKEE (reference sequence). Sequences were derived from CD4+ T cells sorted from PBMCs, sampled less than 30 months after vaccination. The chain is built from TRBV5-5 and TRBJ2-5; 11 bases are shared with TRBD2. The clonotype was recovered from a man between 50 and 69 years old who received an inactivated influenza vaccine. The CDR3 loop is CASSSFPGTSGKETQYF. The CDR3 DNA follows: TGTGCCAGCAGCTCATTCCCCGGGACTAGCGGAAAAGAGACCCAGTACTTC.